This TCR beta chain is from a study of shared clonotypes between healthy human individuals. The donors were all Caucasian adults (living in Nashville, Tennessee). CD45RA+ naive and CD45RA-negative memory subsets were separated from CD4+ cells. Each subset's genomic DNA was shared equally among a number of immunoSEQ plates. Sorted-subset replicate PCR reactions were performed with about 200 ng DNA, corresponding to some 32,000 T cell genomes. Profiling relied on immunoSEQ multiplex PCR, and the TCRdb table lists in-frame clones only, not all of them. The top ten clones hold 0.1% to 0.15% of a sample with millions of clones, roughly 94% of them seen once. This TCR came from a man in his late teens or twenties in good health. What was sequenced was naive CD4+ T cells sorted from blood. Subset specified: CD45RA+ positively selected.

CDR3 residues: CASSFIINQETQYF. The CDR3 nucleotides are TGTGCCAGCAGCTTTATTATCAACCAAGAGACCCAGTACTTC. This chain connects TRBV11-2 to TRBJ2-5; no reliable D call. Germline CDR1 reads SGHAT; CDR2 reads FQNNGV. This CDR3 is built from 14 residues. Trimming removed 3 bases from V and 0 bases from J, with 8 bases in between.